A selection of T cell receptor beta chains follows, all from one sample in a study of beta chain features in type 1 diabetes. The repertoire was sequenced with immunoSEQ multiplex PCR; TCRdb's copy has only in-frame clones and lacks some. The sample carries 200,000 to 250,000 clones, more than 9% recorded once. Sequencing used naive CD4+ T cells from blood. The source is a woman aged 18-35 years in good health. CDR3s include the opening cysteine and the closing phenylalanine or tryptophan. The order of the fields is D gene, clone size, J gene, V gene, CDR3 DNA, CDR3 protein. The D gene is left open where the match is weak. For some rows the clone size is stated as once, few or many, or as a class when expanded; others skip it.

TRBD1,few,TRBJ2-7,TRBV19,TGTGCCAGTAGTATTAAGGGGACAGAGTCCTACGAGCAGTACTTC,CASSIKGTESYEQYF
NA,NA,TRBJ2-1,TRBV7-2,TGTGCCAGCAGCTTATCTGGGAGTTGGAATGAGCAGTTCTTC,CASSLSGSWNEQFF
TRBD2,few,TRBJ2-5,TRBV5-6,TGTGCCAGCAGCTTGGTTCTACTAGCGGGAGCTAAAGAGACCCAGTACTTC,CASSLVLLAGAKETQYF
NA,few,TRBJ2-7,TRBV30,TGTGCCTGGAGTCCCATTGGGCTCTCCTACGAGCAGTACTTC,CAWSPIGLSYEQYF
TRBD2,few,TRBJ2-5,TRBV7-8,TGTGCCAGCAGCTTAGTTTTTGCGGCGGGAGTGGCGATCGACGGTGAGACCCAGTACTTC,CASSLVFAAGVAIDGETQYF
TRBD1,NA,TRBJ2-1,TRBV7-3,TGTGCCAGCAGCTTAGGTGGGACAGGGCGGAATTACAATGAGCAGTTCTTC,CASSLGGTGRNYNEQFF
NA,few,TRBJ2-7,TRBV6-1,TGTGCCACCGGGAAGGGGACACTATACAACTACGAGCAGTACTTC,CATGKGTLYNYEQYF
NA,few,TRBJ2-7,TRBV27,TGTGCCAGCAGTTTATATCCAGGGCCCTCCTACGAGCAGTACTTC,CASSLYPGPSYEQYF
NA,NA,TRBJ2-2,TRBV9,TGTGCCAGCAGCGTTGGACTCTCAGGGGAGCTGTTTTTT,CASSVGLSGELFF
TRBD2,few,TRBJ2-1,TRBV6-1,TGTGCCAGCAGTGTTGTTCTTAGCGGGTTTAATGAGCAGTTCTTC,CASSVVLSGFNEQFF
TRBD2,NA,TRBJ2-7,TRBV30,TGTGCCTGGAGTGGGGGGGGACTAGCGGGATACGAGCAGTACTTC,CAWSGGGLAGYEQYF
TRBD1,NA,TRBJ1-1,TRBV7-9,TGTGCCAGCAGATACTCTACAGGGGGCACTGAAGCTTTCTTT,CASRYSTGGTEAFF
TRBD2,NA,TRBJ2-7,TRBV30,TGTGCCTGGAGACTAGCGGGAGGGACCGGCGAGCAGTACTTC,CAWRLAGGTGEQYF
TRBD2,NA,TRBJ2-7,TRBV6-1,TGTGCCAGCAGCGAAACTAGCGGGGGTATCGCGCAGTACTTC,CASSETSGGIAQYF
NA,many,TRBJ2-2,TRBV7-2,TGTGCCAGCAGCTGGGGAGCTAGCACCGGGGAGCTGTTTTTT,CASSWGASTGELFF